A single sample gave rise to the 7 T cell receptor beta chains below, sequenced in a study of cytomegalovirus exposure and HLA in healthy donors. Researchers ran the PCR with 60 Vbeta and 13 Jbeta primers. Sequencing used immunoSEQ multiplex PCR; TCRdb keeps in-frame clones, though not all of them. The table includes tens of thousands of clones, 60% to 75% detected once. The sequencing sample was made of PBMCs. All receptors come from a man aged 35-49 years in good health and CMV-seropositive.

The chain links TRBV5-1 to TRBJ1-2; D remains unclear. The germline V and J ends were trimmed by 2 bases and 4 bases, with 6 bases remaining between them. The CDR3 is 12 amino acids. Germline values: CDR1 SGHRS, CDR2 YFSETQ. The CDR3 here is CASSFDTYGYTF. The CDR3 region has the DNA TGCGCCAGCAGCTTTGACACCTATGGCTACACCTTC.

The gene calls are TRBV6-5 and TRBJ1-2; D is possibly TRBD1 (5 bases). The CDR3 spans 14 residues. Germline loops: CDR1 MNHEY, CDR2 SVGAGI. V was trimmed by 6 bases and J by 3 bases, leaving 14 bases between them. CDR3: CASRSPGRDYGYTF. The CDR3 coding sequence is TGTGCCAGCAGGTCCCCAGGGCGAGACTATGGCTACACCTTC.

This sequence joins TRBV6-6 and TRBJ2-2, with D maybe TRBD1 (6 bases). Looked up from germline, CDR1 is MNHNY and CDR2 is SVGAGI (reference sequence). The CDR3 is 15 residues long. V was shortened by 2 bases and J by 6 bases, with 13 bases between the two germline ends. Written as DNA, the CDR3 is TGTGCCAGCAGTTACCCCCTACAGGGACCCGGGGAGCTGTTTTTT. It specifies CASSYPLQGPGELFF.

The CDR3 spells CASSEERSGGHPQHF. The CDR3 nucleotides are TGTGCCAGCAGTGAAGAGCGGTCAGGGGGTCACCCCCAGCATTTT. The V call is TRBV6-1, the J call TRBJ1-5; 7 bases line up with TRBD1. CDR3 length equals 15 residues. J lost 10 bases, V lost 1 base, and 10 bases had no gene match. The germline CDR1 and CDR2 sequences are MNHNS and SASEGT.

V usage is TRBV10-3 and J usage is TRBJ1-2; 9 nucleotides match TRBD1. V lost 4 bases to trimming and J lost 0 bases; unmatched junction nucleotides: 3. Germline assignment: CDR1 ENHRY and CDR2 SYGVKD. The CDR3 spans 15 residues. CDR3 coding DNA: TGTGCCATCAGTGGATGGACAGGGGCTAACTATGGCTACACCTTC. As protein: CAISGWTGANYGYTF.

The chain links TRBV4-1 to TRBJ1-1; weak D call: TRBD1 (5 bases). Between the trimmed V and J ends, which lost 1 base and 1 base, there was a span of 7 bases. Per the germline V gene, CDR1 is MGHRA and CDR2 is YSYEKL. The CDR3 spans 14 residues. The CDR3 protein is CASSQAGSNTEAFF. CDR3 nucleotide sequence: TGCGCCAGCAGCCAAGCAGGGTCGAACACTGAAGCTTTCTTT.

The rearrangement joins TRBV4-1 to TRBJ1-2; maybe TRBD1 (6 bases). CDR1 and CDR2 from the germline V gene are MGHRA and YSYEKL. V shed 0 bases and J shed 4 bases, with 27 bases lying between them. This CDR3 region has 20 residues. In DNA, the CDR3 is TGCGCCAGCAGCCAAGATCAGCCCCGGGACCGAGGGGGAAAGAGCTATGGCTACACCTTC. Its translation is CASSQDQPRDRGGKSYGYTF.